This TCR beta chain was retrieved from a study of shared clonotypes between healthy human individuals. For the study at large: CD4 naive and memory got three plates each, CD8 naive two, CD8 memory one.

Study-level results: In a few donors, approximately 5% of naive CD4 clonotypes appeared in common. The study sampled only blood, and tissue repertoires likely differ.

Trimming took 2 bases from V and 5 from J; bases not matched to a gene: 4. CDR1 and CDR2 from the germline V gene are SGHDT and YYEEEE. The CDR3 totals 15 residues. The data were produced by immunoSEQ multiplex PCR, yet TCRdb's version contains in-frame clones alone and is incomplete. Among roughly 1,800,000 clones listed, about 95% were seen once. On this clone itself: The antigen is unknown.

Positively selected for CCR7, the CD45RO-negative cells used as naive CD8 cells excluded terminally differentiated effector memory CD45RA+ cells. Each of the donors was a healthy adult who was HIV-negative and had not had a recent acute infection or vaccination. This clonotype was sampled from a man aged 18-30 years in good health. The material sequenced was naive CD8+ T cells sorted from blood. The J gene is TRBJ2-5, the V gene TRBV5-6, with 12 nucleotides matching TRBD2. This CDR3 is CASSLRTSGAETQYF. The CDR3 DNA reads TGTGCCAGCAGCTTACGGACTAGCGGGGCTGAGACCCAGTACTTC.